This T cell receptor beta chain was documented in a study of T cells in Graves' hyperthyroidism and ophthalmopathy. Study-level information: Upon initial diagnosis and before any treatment, peripheral blood was collected.

The length of the CDR3 is 15 residues. Germline V gives CDR1 SQVTM, CDR2 ANQGSEA. The V end was cut by 6 bases, the J end by 0 bases, with 15 bases between. At least 3 on the Clinical Activity Score was recorded for ophthalmopathy patients, who also had NOSPECS grade at least 4 and duration under 3 months. Diagnostic decisions used clinical symptoms, serum thyroxine and TRAb, thyroid ultrasound and orbital computed tomography. It was RNA transcripts that yielded the amplified TCR beta CDR3 regions. The study used the HTBI primer set for a first-round RT-PCR of the TCR CDR3. TCRdb fed the multiplex PCR reads into MiXCR, producing one record per CDR3 protein. Of around 300,000 distinct CDR3 sequences listed, 22% were seen once; the top ten hold around 62%.

The sample consisted of blood. This TCR came from a man aged 25 to 40 with Graves' ophthalmopathy. The chain couples TRBV29-1 to TRBJ1-3; D perhaps matches TRBD1 (6 bases). DNA for the CDR3: TGCAGCGTCCAACCCCTGACAGGCTCTGGAAACACCATATATTTT. It specifies CSVQPLTGSGNTIYF.